What follows is one T cell receptor beta chain and its context. Its target is unknown. The germline CDR1 and CDR2 sequences are GTSNPN and SVGIG (reference sequence). V lost 5 bases and J 0 bases, leaving 14 bases between the germline ends. This CDR3 spans 15 amino acids. The single heparinised draw taken from each donor contained roughly 100 mL of blood on average. These data originate in a study of beta chain features in type 1 diabetes. General study points: Moderately but significantly shorter TCRB CDR3s were found in Type 1 diabetes patients in all four CD4+ subsets.

Every bit of the isolated RNA underwent reverse transcription, so sequencing read expressed TCRB transcripts. The read count averaged roughly 3.5 million across naive, central memory and regulatory T cell samples. Libraries were prepared by immunoSEQ multiplex PCR; TCRdb keeps only in-frame clonotypes and omits some of them. This sample yields some 250,000 clones, of which 14% are seen a single time; approximately 0.018% belongs to the top ten. This rearrangement joins TRBV30 to TRBJ1-5; tentatively, D is TRBD1 (6 bases). Sequencing was performed on naive CD4+ T cells from blood. This clonotype was sampled from a young man with type 1 diabetes. CDR3: CAWSTRGYSNQPQHF. The CDR3 region has the DNA TGTGCCTGGTCGACAAGGGGGTATAGCAATCAGCCCCAGCATTTT.